This T cell receptor beta chain was sequenced in a study of cytomegalovirus exposure and HLA in healthy donors. In the PCR, 60 Vbeta and 13 Jbeta primers were used. The repertoire was sequenced with immunoSEQ multiplex PCR; TCRdb's copy has only in-frame clones and lacks some. The profile covers about 120,000 clones, with about 80% appearing a single time and 7.5% to 9.5% taken by the ten largest. Germline lookup yields CDR1 SNHLY and CDR2 FYNNEI. With 6 bases clipped from V and 4 bases from J, the junction kept 5 bases outside the gene matches. The CDR3 loop spans 16 amino acids. This chain connects TRBV2 to TRBJ2-1; 14 nucleotides agree with TRBD2. Sequencing was carried out using PBMCs. The TCR comes from a woman aged 45-60 years in good health and CMV-seropositive. The CDR3 protein is CASRERTSGGYNEQFF. As DNA, the CDR3 is TGTGCCAGCAGGGAGAGGACTAGCGGGGGGTACAATGAGCAGTTCTTC.